The present entry profiles one T cell receptor beta chain with its context. Profiling relied on immunoSEQ multiplex PCR, and the TCRdb table lists in-frame clones only, not all of them. Of about 40,000 clones in the sample, approximately 94% were seen once. The data are from a study of T cell changes during pregnancy in multiple sclerosis. V lost 2 bases, J lost 3 bases, and 17 bases lay in between. CDR3 length: 16 residues. Germline V gene lookup returns CDR1 SEHNR and CDR2 FQNEAQ (reference sequence). The chain has TRBV7-9 and TRBJ2-7; tentative D call: TRBD2 (5 bases). The sequencing here drew on peripheral blood, taken before pregnancy. This sequence was found in a female donor with multiple sclerosis, enrolled in a pregnancy study. CDR3 loop: CASSLLLRESHYEQYF. The CDR3 region has the DNA TGTGCCAGCAGCTTACTGTTGAGGGAGAGCCACTACGAGCAGTACTTC.